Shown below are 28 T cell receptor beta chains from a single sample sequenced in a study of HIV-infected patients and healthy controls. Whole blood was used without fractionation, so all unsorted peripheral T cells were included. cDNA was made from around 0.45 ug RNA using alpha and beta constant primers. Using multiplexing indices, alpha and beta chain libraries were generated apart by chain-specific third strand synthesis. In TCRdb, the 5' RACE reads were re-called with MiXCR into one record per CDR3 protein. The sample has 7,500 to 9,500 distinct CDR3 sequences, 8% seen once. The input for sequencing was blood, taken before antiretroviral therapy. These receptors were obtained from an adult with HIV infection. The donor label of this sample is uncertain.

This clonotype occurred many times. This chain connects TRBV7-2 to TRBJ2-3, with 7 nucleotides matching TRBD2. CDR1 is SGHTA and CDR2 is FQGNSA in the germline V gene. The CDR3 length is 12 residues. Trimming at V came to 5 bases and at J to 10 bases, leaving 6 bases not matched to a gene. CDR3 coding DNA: TGTGCCAGCAGCGGGGGGGAGCGTTCGCAGTATTTT. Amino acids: CASSGGERSQYF. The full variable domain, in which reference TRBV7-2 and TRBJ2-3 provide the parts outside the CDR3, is GAGVSQSPSNKVTEKGKDVELRCDPISGHTALYWYRQSLGQGLEFLIYFQGNSAPDKSGLPSDRFSAERTGGSVSTLTIQRTQQEDSAVYLCASSGGERSQYFGPGTRLTVL.

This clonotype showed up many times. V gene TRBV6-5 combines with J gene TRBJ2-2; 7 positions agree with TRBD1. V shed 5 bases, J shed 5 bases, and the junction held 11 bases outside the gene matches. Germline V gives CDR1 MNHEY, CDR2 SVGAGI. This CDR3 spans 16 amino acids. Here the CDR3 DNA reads TGTGCCAGCAGTACGGGACAGACAATAGGAACCGGGGAGCTGTTTTTT. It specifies CASSTGQTIGTGELFF.

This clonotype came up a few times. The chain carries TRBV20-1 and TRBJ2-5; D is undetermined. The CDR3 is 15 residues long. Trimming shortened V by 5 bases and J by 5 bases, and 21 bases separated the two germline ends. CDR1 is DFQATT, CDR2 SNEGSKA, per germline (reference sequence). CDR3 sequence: CSAPRPETSGETQYF. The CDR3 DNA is TGCAGTGCTCCCCGCCCAGAGACGAGTGGCGAGACCCAGTACTTC.

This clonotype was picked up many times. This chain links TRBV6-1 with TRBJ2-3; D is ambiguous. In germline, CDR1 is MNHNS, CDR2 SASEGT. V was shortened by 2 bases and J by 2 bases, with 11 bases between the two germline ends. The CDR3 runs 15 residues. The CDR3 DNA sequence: TGTGCCAGCAGTGAAAGGCTCAACCCCACAGATACGCAGTATTTT. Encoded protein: CASSERLNPTDTQYF.

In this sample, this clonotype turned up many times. CDR3 in amino acids: CSSTTGDEKLFF. CDR3 DNA sequence: TGCAGCTCCACAACTGGGGATGAAAAACTGTTTTTT. This chain connects TRBV20-1 to TRBJ1-4; D remains unclear. CDR1 DFQATT and CDR2 SNEGSKA come from the germline V gene (reference sequence). This CDR3 region has 12 residues.

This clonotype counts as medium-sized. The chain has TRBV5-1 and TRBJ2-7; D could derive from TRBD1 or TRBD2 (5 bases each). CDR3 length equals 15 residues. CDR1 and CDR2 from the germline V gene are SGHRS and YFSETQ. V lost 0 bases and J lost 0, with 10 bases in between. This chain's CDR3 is CASSLEAGTSYEQYF. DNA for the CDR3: TGCGCCAGCAGCTTGGAGGCAGGGACCTCCTACGAGCAGTACTTC.

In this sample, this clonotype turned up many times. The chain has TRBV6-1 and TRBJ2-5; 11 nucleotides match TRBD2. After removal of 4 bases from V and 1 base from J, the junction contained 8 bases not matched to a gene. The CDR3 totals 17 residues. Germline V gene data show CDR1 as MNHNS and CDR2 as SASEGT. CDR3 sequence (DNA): TGTGCCAGCAGTGTAGGACTAGCGGGCTCCCTCCAAGAGACCCAGTACTTC. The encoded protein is CASSVGLAGSLQETQYF.

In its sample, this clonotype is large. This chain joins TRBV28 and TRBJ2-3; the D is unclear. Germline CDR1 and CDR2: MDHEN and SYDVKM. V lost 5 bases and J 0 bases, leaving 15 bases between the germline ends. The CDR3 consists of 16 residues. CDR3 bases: TGTGCCAGCAGTGCTTTGGGCCGACTTAGCACAGATACGCAGTATTTT. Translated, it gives CASSALGRLSTDTQYF.

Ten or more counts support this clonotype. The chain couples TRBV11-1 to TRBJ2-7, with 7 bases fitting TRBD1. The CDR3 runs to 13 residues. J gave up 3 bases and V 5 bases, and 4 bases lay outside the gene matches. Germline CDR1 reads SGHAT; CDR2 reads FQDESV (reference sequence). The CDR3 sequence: CASSRGQIYEQYF. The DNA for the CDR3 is TGTGCCAGCAGCCGGGGACAGATCTACGAGCAGTACTTC.

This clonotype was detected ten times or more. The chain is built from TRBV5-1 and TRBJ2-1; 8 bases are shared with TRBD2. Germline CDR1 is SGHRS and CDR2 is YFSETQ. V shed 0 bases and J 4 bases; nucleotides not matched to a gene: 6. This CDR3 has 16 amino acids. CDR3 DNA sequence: TGCGCCAGCAGCTTGGCTAGCGGGCGCTTATACAATGAGCAGTTCTTC. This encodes CASSLASGRLYNEQFF.

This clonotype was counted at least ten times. In DNA form, the CDR3 reads TGTGCCAGCAGTATAATGAACACTGAAGCTTTCTTT. Its translation is CASSIMNTEAFF. This chain joins TRBV2 and TRBJ1-1; no reliable D call. Germline V lookup: CDR1 SNHLY, CDR2 FYNNEI. The CDR3 totals 12 residues. The V end was cut by 5 bases, the J end by 0 bases, with 4 bases between.

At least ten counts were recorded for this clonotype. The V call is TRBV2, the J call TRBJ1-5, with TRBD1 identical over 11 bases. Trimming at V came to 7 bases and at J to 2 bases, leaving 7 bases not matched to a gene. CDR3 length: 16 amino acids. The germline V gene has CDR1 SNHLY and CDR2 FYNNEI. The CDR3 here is CASNEGTGGGNQPQHF. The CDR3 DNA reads TGTGCCAGCAACGAGGGGACAGGGGGTGGCAATCAGCCCCAGCATTTT.

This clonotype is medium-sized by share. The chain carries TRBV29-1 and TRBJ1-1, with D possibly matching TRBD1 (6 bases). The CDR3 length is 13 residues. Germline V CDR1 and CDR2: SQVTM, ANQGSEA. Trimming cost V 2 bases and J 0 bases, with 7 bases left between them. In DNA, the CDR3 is TGCAGCGTTGAACAGGGGATGAACACTGAAGCTTTCTTT. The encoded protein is CSVEQGMNTEAFF. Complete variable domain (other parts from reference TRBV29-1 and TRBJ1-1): SAVISQKPSRDICQRGTSLTIQCQVDSQVTMMFWYRQQPGQSLTLIATANQGSEATYESGFVIDKFPISRPNLTFSTLTVSNMSPEDSSIYLCSVEQGMNTEAFFGQGTRLTVV.

In DNA, the CDR3 is TGTGCCAGCAATCGGCCGGGAGATTGGTCTGGAAACACCATATATTTT. This gives the protein CASNRPGDWSGNTIYF. The chain recombines TRBV6-1 with TRBJ1-3; D remains ambiguous. Trimming cost V 7 bases and J 1 base, with 17 bases left between them. Looked up from germline, CDR1 is MNHNS and CDR2 is SASEGT. The CDR3 has 16 residues.

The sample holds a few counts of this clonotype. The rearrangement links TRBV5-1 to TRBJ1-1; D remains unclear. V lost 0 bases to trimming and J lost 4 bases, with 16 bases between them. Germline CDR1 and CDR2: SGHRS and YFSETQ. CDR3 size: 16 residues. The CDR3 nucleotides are TGCGCCAGCAGCTTGGAGAATCCGGGGATCGGCACTGAAGCTTTCTTT. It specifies CASSLENPGIGTEAFF.

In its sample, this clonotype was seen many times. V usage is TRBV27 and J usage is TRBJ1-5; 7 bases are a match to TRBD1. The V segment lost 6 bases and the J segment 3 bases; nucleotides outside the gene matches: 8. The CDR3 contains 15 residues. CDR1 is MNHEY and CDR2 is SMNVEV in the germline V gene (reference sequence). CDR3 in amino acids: CASSQTGVINQPQHF. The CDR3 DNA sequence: TGTGCCAGCAGCCAAACAGGGGTCATCAATCAGCCCCAGCATTTT.

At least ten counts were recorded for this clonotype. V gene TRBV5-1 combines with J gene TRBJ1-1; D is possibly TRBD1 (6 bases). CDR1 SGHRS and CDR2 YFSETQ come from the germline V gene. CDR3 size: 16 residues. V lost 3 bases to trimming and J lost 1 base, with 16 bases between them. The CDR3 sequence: CASSSGRTARNTEAFF. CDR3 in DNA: TGCGCCAGCAGCTCCGGCCGGACAGCTCGGAACACTGAAGCTTTCTTT.

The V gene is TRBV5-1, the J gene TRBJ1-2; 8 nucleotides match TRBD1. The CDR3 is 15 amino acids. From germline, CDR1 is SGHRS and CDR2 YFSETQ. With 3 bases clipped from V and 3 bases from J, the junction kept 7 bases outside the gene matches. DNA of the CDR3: TGCGCCAGCAGCTCGGCAACAGGGGGGGACTATGGCTACACCTTC. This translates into CASSSATGGDYGYTF.

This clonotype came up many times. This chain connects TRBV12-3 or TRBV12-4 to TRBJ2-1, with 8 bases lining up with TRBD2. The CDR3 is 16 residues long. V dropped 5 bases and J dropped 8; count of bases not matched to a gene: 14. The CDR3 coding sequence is TGTGCCAGCAGTCCCACCTTAGCGGGGACACTGGATGAGCAGTTCTTC. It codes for CASSPTLAGTLDEQFF.

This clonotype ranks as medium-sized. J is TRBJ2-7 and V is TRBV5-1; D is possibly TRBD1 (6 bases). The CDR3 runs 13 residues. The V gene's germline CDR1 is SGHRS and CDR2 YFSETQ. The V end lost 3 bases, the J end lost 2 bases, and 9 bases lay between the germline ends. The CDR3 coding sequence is TGCGCCAGCAGCTGGGACAAGCCCTACGAGCAGTACTTC. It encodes CASSWDKPYEQYF. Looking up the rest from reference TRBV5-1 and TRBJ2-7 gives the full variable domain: KAGVTQTPRYLIKTRGQQVTLSCSPISGHRSVSWYQQTPGQGLQFLFEYFSETQRNKGNFPGRFSGRQFSNSRSEMNVSTLELGDSALYLCASSWDKPYEQYFGPGTRLTVT.

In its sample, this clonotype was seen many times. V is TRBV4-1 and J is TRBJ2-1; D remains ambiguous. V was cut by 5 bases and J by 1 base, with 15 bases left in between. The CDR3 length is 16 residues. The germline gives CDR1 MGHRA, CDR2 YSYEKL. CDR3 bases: TGCGCCAGCAGCTCCCGGCCCTTTAGTTCCTACAATGAGCAGTTCTTC. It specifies CASSSRPFSSYNEQFF.

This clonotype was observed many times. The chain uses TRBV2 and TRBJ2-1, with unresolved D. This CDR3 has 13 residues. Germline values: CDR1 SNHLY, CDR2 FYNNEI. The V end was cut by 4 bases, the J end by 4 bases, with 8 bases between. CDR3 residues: CASSVNGYNEQFF. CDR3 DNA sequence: TGTGCCAGCAGTGTAAATGGATACAATGAGCAGTTCTTC.

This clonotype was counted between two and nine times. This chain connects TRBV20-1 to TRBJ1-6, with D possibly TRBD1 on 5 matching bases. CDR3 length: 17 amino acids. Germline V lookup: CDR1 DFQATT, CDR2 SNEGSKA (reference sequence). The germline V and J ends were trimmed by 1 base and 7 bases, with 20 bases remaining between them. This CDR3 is CSARVDVVSEGNSPLHF. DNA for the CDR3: TGCAGTGCTAGAGTTGACGTAGTCAGCGAGGGGAATTCACCCCTCCACTTT.

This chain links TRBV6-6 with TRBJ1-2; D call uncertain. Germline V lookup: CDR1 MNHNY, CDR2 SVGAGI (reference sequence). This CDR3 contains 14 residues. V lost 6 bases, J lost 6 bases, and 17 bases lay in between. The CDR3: CASREPGGVDGYTF. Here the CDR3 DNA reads TGTGCCAGCAGAGAACCCGGAGGAGTGGATGGCTACACCTTC.

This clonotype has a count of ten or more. CDR3: CASARGWTEAFF. DNA of the CDR3: TGTGCCAGCGCGAGGGGTTGGACTGAAGCTTTCTTT. The rearrangement links TRBV11-1 to TRBJ1-1; D might be TRBD1 (5 bases). V lost 8 bases, J lost 5 bases, and 12 bases lay in between. The CDR3 extends over 12 amino acids. Germline CDR1 and CDR2: SGHAT and FQDESV (reference sequence).

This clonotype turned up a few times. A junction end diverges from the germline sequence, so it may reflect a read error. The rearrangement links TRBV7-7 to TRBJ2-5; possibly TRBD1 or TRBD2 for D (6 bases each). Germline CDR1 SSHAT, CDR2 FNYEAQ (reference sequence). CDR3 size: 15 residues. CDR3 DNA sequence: TGTGCTAGCAGCTTAAGTCTCGGGGGCACAGAGACCCAGTACTTC. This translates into CASSLSLGGTETQYF.

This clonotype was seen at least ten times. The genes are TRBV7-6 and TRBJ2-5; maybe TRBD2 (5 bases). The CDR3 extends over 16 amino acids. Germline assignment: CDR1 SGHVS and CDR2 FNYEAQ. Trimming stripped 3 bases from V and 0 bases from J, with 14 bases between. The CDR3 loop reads CASSLSYGGNQETQYF. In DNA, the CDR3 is TGTGCCAGCAGCTTGAGCTACGGAGGCAACCAAGAGACCCAGTACTTC.

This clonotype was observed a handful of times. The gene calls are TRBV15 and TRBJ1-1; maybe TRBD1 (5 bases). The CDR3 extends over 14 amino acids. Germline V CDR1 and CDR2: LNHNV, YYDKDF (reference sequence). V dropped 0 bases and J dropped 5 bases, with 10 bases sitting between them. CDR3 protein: CATSRDRGGTEAFF. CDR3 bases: TGTGCCACCAGCAGAGATAGGGGTGGGACTGAAGCTTTCTTT.